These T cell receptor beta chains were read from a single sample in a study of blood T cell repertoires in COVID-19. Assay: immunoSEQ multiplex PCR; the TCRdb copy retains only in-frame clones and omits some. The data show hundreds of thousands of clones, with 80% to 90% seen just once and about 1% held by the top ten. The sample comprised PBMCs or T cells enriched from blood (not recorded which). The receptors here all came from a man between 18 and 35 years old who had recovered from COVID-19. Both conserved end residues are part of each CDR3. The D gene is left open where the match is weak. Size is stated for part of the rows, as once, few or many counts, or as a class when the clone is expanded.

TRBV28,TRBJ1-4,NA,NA,TGTGCCAGCAGTTTTGCGGGAGGCGAAAAACTGTTTTTT,CASSFAGGEKLFF
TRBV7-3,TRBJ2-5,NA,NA,TGTGCCAGCAGCCCGGACAGCCGAAGTTCGGCCCAGTACTTC,CASSPDSRSSAQYF
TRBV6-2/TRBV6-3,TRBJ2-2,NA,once,TGTGCCAGCAGTTTAATGAACACCGGGGAGCTGTTTTTT,CASSLMNTGELFF
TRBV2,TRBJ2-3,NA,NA,TGTGCCGTCGGTAGCCCGAGCACAGATACGCAGTATTTT,CAVGSPSTDTQYF
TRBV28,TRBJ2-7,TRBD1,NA,TGTGCCAGCAGAATCCTGCCCGGGACAGGGTTTCGGGAGCAGTACTTC,CASRILPGTGFREQYF
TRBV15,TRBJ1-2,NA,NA,TGTGCCACCAGCAGAGATCGGGGGGTCTATGGCTACACCTTC,CATSRDRGVYGYTF
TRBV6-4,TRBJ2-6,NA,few,TGTGCCAGCAGTGACTCTAGCGGCTCTGGGGCCAACGTCCTGACTTTC,CASSDSSGSGANVLTF
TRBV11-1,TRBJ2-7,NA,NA,TGTGCCAGCAGCGTCACAGGGTACGAGCAGTACTTC,CASSVTGYEQYF
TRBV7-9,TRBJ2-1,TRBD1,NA,TGTGCCAGCAGCTTAGGCCCGACAGGGCTCTCCTACAATGAGCAGTTCTTC,CASSLGPTGLSYNEQFF
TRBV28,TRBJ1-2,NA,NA,TGTGCCAGCAGTTTATCAGGGTATGGCTACACCTTC,CASSLSGYGYTF
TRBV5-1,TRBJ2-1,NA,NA,TGCGCCAGCAGCTTGGGACAGGTGAGCTACAATGAGCAGTTCTTC,CASSLGQVSYNEQFF
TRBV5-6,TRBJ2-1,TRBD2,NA,TGTGCCAGCTCGGGGACTAGCGGATTCTACAATGAGCAGTTCTTC,CASSGTSGFYNEQFF
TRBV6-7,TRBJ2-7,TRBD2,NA,TGTGCCAGCAGTTACTCTTCTAGCGGGGGACGCCTCTTCTACGAGCAGTACTTC,CASSYSSSGGRLFYEQYF
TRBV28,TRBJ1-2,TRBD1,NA,TGTGCCAGCAGTTTAAAGGGGGCGCGGGGCTACACCTTC,CASSLKGARGYTF
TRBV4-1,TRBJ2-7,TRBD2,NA,TGCGCCAGCAGCCTGACTAGCGGACCCTCCTACGAGCAGTACTTC,CASSLTSGPSYEQYF
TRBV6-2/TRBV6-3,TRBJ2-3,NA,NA,TGTGCCAGCAGTTACTCCGGTACGCAGTATTTT,CASSYSGTQYF
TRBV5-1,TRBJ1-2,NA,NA,TGCGCCAGCAGCTTGGACAGCAACTATGGCTACACCTTC,CASSLDSNYGYTF
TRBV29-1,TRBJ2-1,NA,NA,TGCAGCGTTGAAAGAGGTCTAGCTAATGAGCAGTTCTTC,CSVERGLANEQFF
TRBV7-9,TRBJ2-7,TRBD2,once,TGTGCCAGCAGCTTAGCGGCGGGAGTCAACTACTACGAGCAGTACTTC,CASSLAAGVNYYEQYF
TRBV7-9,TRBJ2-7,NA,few,TGTGCCAGCAGCTTAGAGGGGTGGTTCTACGAGCAGTACTTC,CASSLEGWFYEQYF
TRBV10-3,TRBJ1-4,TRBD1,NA,TGTGCCATCAGCCGCGGGACAGGGGGGGAAAAACTGTTTTTT,CAISRGTGGEKLFF
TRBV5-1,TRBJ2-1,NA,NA,TGCGCCAGCAGCTTGACTTCCCGACAGACGGTCTCCTACAATGAGCAGTTCTTC,CASSLTSRQTVSYNEQFF
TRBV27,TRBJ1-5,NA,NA,TGTGCCAGCAGTCCCACGGGGGGGGCGCGGAGCAATCAGCCCCAGCATTTT,CASSPTGGARSNQPQHF
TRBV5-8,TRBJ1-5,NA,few,TGTGCCAGCAGACCCAGGGATAATCAGCCCCAGCATTTT,CASRPRDNQPQHF
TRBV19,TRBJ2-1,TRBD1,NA,TGTGCCAGTAGTATCCCCCCCGGGACAGGGGGGGATGAGCAGTTCTTC,CASSIPPGTGGDEQFF
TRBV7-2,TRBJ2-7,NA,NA,TGTGCCAGCAGTTCTACAGGCTCCTACGAGCAGTACTTC,CASSSTGSYEQYF
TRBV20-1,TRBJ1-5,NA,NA,TGCAGTGCTGGGGAGACCCAGCCCCAGCATTTT,CSAGETQPQHF
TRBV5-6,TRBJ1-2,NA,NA,TGTGCCAGCAGCACAACGACAGACCACTATGGCTACACCTTC,CASSTTTDHYGYTF
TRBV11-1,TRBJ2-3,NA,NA,TGTGCCAGCAGCTGGGTGGGGCGCGGTGCAGATACGCAGTATTTT,CASSWVGRGADTQYF
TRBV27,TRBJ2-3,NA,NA,TGTGCCAGCAGTTTATCTCGGGGGAGTGGGCATACGCAGTATTTT,CASSLSRGSGHTQYF
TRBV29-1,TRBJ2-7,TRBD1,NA,TGCAGCGTCACCCGGACAGGCCTTGGCTACGAGCAGTACTTC,CSVTRTGLGYEQYF
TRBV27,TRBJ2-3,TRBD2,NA,TGTGCCAGCAGTTACCCTGCAGCGGGAGTGCCAGATACGCAGTATTTT,CASSYPAAGVPDTQYF
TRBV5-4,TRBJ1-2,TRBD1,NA,TGTGCCAGCAGCCCAGCCGGGACAGAGAAGAACTATGGCTACACCTTC,CASSPAGTEKNYGYTF
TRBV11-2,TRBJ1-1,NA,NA,TGTGCCAGCGCTGCAGGGTACGGTCTATTGAACACTGAAGCTTTCTTT,CASAAGYGLLNTEAFF
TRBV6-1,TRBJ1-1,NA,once,TGTGCCAGCAGTGTACGGGGCAGGGGCCTGCTTTTGAACACTGAAGCTTTCTTT,CASSVRGRGLLLNTEAFF
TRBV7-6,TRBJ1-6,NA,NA,TGTGCCAGCAGTCAAAGAACAAACAATTCACCCCTCCACTTT,CASSQRTNNSPLHF
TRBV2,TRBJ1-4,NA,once,TGTGCCAGCAAAGGTCAGACTGGAGATAATGAAAAACTGTTTTTT,CASKGQTGDNEKLFF
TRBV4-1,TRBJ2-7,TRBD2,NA,TGCGCCAGCAGCCAAGTACCTACTTCAACTAGCGGGAGCTCCTACGAGCAGTACTTC,CASSQVPTSTSGSSYEQYF
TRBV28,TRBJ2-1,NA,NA,TGTGCCAGCAGTTTCGATAGTGAGCAGTTCTTC,CASSFDSEQFF
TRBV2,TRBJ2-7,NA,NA,TGTGCCAGCATGAGCCTTAGCTCCTACGAGCAGTACTTC,CASMSLSSYEQYF
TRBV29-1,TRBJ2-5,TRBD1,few,TGCAGCGCCGAACAGGGGGCTGGGGAGACCCAGTACTTC,CSAEQGAGETQYF
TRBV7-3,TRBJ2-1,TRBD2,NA,TGTGCCAGCAGCCTAGCGGGGGGTTACAATGAGCAGTTCTTC,CASSLAGGYNEQFF
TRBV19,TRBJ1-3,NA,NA,TGTGCCAGTAGTATCGGGGGAACGGGAAACACCATATATTTT,CASSIGGTGNTIYF
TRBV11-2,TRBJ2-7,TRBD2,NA,TGTGCCAGCAGTCATGGACTAGCGGGCTCCGAGCAGTACTTC,CASSHGLAGSEQYF
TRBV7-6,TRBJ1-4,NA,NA,TGTGCCAGCAGCTTACAGGACTCCTTTAATGAAAAACTGTTTTTT,CASSLQDSFNEKLFF
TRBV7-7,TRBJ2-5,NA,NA,TGTGCCAGCAGCCCCGGGGACCCCCAGGGGTCGACCCAGCACTTC,CASSPGDPQGSTQHF
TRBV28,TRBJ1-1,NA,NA,TGTGCCAGCAGTCACCCGACAGGTCTGAACACTGAAGCTTTCTTT,CASSHPTGLNTEAFF
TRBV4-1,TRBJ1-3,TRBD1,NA,TGCGCCAGCAGTCGAGAATATAAGGATGGGACAGGTCCCTCTGGAAACACCATATATTTT,CASSREYKDGTGPSGNTIYF
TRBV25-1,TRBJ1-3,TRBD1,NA,TGTGCCAGCAAACCCAAACAGGGGACTGGAAACACCATATATTTT,CASKPKQGTGNTIYF
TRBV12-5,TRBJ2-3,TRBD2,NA,TGTGCTAGTGGTTTGGTACTGCGGGGGTCGCAGTATTTT,CASGLVLRGSQYF
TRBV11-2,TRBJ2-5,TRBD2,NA,TGTGCCAGCAGCTTACGCGGGAGCGGAGTGGAGACCCAGTACTTC,CASSLRGSGVETQYF
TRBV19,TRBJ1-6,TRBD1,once,TGTGCCAGTAGTGCCGACAGGGGGATATATTCACCCCTCCACTTT,CASSADRGIYSPLHF